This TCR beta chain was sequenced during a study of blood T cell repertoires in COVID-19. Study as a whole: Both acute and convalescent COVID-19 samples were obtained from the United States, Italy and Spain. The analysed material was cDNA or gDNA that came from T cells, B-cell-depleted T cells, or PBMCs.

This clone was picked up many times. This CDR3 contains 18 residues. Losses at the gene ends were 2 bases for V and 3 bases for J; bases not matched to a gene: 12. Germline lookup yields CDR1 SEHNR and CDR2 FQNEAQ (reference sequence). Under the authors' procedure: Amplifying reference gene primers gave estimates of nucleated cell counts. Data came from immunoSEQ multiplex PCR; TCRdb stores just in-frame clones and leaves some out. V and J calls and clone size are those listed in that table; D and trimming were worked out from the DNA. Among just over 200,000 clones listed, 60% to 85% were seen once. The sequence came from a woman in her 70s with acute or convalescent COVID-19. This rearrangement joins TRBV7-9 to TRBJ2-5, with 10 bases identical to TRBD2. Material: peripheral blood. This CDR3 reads CASSLIAGGIRAEETQYF. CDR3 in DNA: TGTGCCAGCAGCTTAATAGCGGGAGGAATAAGAGCCGAAGAGACCCAGTACTTC. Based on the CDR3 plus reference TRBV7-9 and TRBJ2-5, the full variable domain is DTGVSQNPRHKITKRGQNVTFRCDPISEHNRLYWYRQTLGQGPEFLTYFQNEAQLEKSRLLSDRFSAERPKGSFSTLEIQRTEQGDSAMYLCASSLIAGGIRAEETQYFGPGTRLLVL.